The present entry profiles one TCR beta chain with its context. The sample belongs to a study of blood T cell repertoires in COVID-19. Across the study: Italy, Spain and the United States were the sources of the convalescent and acute COVID-19 samples. T cells, B-cell-depleted T cells, or PBMCs supplied cDNA or gDNA.

The table came from immunoSEQ multiplex PCR; TCRdb's copy has only in-frame clones and leaves some out. The repertoire has about 130,000 clones, 80% to 90% of them found once; the top ten carry less than 20%. The sequenced material came from peripheral blood. The receptor was derived from a man aged 45-65 years with active or convalescent COVID-19.

The CDR3 sequence: CASSQEVGLEQYF. The DNA of the CDR3 is TGTGCCAGCAGCCAAGAGGTAGGACTCGAGCAGTACTTC. The rearrangement uses TRBV14 and TRBJ2-7; TRBD2 might be the D (5 bases). CDR1 is SGHDN, CDR2 FVKESK, per germline. The V gene lost 0 bases and the J gene lost 6 bases, with 9 bases spanning the gap. The CDR3 extends over 13 amino acids.